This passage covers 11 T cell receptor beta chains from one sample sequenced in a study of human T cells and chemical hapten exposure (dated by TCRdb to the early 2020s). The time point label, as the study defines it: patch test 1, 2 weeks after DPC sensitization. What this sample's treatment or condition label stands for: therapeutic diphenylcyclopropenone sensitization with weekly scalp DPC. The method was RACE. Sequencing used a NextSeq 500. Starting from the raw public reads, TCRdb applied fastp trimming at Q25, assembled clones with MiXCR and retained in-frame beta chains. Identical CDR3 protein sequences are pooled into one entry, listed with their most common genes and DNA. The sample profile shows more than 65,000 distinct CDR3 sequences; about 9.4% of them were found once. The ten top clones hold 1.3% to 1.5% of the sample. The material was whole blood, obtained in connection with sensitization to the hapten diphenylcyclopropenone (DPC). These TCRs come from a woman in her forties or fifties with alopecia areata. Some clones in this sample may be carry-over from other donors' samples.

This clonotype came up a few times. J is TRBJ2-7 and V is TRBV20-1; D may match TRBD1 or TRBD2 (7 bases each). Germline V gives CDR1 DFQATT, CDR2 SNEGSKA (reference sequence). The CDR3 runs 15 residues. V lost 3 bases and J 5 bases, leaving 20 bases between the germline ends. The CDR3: CSARSQGGRRDEQYF. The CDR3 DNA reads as TGCAGTGCTAGGTCTCAGGGGGGGCGCCGGGACGAGCAGTACTTC.

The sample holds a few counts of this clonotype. In DNA, the CDR3 is TGCAGCGTTGCCTCTAGCGGGAGTGGGTACAATGAGCAGTTCTTC. The encoded protein is CSVASSGSGYNEQFF. V usage is TRBV29-1 and J usage is TRBJ2-1; the match to TRBD2 covers 10 bases. This CDR3 region has 15 residues. Trimming cost V 4 bases and J 4 bases; bases outside gene matches: 7. The germline V gene has CDR1 SQVTM and CDR2 ANQGSEA.

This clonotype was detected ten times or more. The CDR3 loop is CASSPMRESPLHF. CDR3 coding DNA: TGTGCCAGCAGTCCCATGAGGGAATCACCCCTCCACTTT. This rearrangement joins TRBV27 to TRBJ1-6; D gene unclear. Per the germline V gene, CDR1 is MNHEY and CDR2 is SMNVEV (reference sequence). V lost 5 bases to trimming and J lost 10 bases, with 12 bases between them. The CDR3 extends over 13 amino acids.

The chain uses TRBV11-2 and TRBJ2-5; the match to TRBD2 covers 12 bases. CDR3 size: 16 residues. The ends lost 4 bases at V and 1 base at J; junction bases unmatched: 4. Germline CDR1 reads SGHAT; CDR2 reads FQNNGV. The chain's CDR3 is CASSSGLAGSQETQYF. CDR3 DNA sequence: TGTGCCAGCAGCTCTGGACTAGCGGGAAGCCAAGAGACCCAGTACTTC.

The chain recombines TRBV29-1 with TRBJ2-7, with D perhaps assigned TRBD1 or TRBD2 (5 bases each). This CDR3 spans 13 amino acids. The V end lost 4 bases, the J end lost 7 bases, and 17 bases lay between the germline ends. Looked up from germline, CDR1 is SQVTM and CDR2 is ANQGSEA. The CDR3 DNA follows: TGCAGCGTTGCCCGGGACGGCCGGATGGAGCAGTACTTC. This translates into CSVARDGRMEQYF.

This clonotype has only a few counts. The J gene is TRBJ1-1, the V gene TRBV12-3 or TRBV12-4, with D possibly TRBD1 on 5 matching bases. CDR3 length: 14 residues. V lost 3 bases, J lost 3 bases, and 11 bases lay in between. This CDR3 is CASSFTGGDTEAFF. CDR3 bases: TGTGCCAGCAGTTTCACAGGCGGGGACACTGAAGCTTTCTTT.

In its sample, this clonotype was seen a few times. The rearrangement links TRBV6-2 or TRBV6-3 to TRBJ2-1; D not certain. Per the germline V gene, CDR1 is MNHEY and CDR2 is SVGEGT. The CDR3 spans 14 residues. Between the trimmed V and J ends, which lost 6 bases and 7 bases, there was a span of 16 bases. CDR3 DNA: TGTGCCAGCAGGCCCAGGACGCCTAAGAATGAGCAGTTCTTC. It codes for CASRPRTPKNEQFF.

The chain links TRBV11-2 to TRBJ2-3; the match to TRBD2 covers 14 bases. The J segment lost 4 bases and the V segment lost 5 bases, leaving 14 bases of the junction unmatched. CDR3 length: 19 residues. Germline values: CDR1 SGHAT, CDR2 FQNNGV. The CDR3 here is CASSPRQRTSGRRPDTQYF. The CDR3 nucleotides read TGTGCCAGCAGCCCCCGCCAACGGACTAGCGGGAGGAGGCCAGATACGCAGTATTTT.

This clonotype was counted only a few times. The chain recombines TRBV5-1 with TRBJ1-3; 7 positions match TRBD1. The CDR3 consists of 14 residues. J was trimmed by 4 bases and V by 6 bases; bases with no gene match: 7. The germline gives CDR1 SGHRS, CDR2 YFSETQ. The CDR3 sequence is CASKEGAQGNTIYF. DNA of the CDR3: TGCGCCAGCAAAGAGGGGGCGCAAGGAAACACCATATATTTT. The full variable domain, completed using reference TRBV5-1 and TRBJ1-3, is KAGVTQTPRYLIKTRGQQVTLSCSPISGHRSVSWYQQTPGQGLQFLFEYFSETQRNKGNFPGRFSGRQFSNSRSEMNVSTLELGDSALYLCASKEGAQGNTIYFGEGSWLTVV.

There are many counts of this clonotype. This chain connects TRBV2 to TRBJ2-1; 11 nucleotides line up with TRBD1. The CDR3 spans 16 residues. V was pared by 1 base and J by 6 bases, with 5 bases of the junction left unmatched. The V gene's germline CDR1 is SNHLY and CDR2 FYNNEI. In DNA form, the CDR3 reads TGTGCCAGCAGTGAAGAAGGGACAGGGGGTCCCAATGAGCAGTTCTTC. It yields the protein CASSEEGTGGPNEQFF. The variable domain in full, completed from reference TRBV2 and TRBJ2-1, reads EPEVTQTPSHQVTQMGQEVILRCVPISNHLYFYWYRQILGQKVEFLVSFYNNEISEKSEIFDDQFSVERPDGSNFTLKIRSTKLEDSAMYFCASSEEGTGGPNEQFFGPGTRLTVL.

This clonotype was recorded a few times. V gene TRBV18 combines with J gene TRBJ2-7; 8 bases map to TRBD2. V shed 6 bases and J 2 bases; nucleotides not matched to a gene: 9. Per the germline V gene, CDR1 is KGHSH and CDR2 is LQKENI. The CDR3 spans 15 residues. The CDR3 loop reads CASSHVGAGAYEQYF. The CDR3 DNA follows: TGTGCCAGCTCCCACGTTGGAGCGGGGGCCTACGAGCAGTACTTC. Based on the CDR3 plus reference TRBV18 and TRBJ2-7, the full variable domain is NAGVMQNPRHLVRRRGQEARLRCSPMKGHSHVYWYRQLPEEGLKFMVYLQKENIIDESGMPKERFSAEFPKEGPSILRIQQVVRGDSAAYFCASSHVGAGAYEQYFGPGTRLTVT.